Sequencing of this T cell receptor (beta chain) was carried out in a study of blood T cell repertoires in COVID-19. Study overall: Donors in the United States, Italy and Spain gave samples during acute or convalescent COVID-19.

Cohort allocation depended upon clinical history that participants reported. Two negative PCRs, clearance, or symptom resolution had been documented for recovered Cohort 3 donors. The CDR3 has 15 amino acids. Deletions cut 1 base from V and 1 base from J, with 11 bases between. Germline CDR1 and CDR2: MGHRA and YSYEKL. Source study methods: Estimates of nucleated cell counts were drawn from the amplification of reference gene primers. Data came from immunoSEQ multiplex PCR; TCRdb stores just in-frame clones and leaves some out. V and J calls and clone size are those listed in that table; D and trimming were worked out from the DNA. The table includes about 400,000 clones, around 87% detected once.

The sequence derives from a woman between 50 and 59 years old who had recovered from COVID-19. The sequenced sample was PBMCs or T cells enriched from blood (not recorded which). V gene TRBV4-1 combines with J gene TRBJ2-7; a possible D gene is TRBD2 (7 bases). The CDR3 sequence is CASSQVGGPSYEQYF. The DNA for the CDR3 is TGCGCCAGCAGCCAAGTCGGGGGGCCTTCCTACGAGCAGTACTTC.